The clone carrying this TCR beta chain was picked up a small number of times. This specimen comes from a study of blood T cell repertoires in COVID-19. At the level of the study: Specimens from acute and convalescent COVID-19 originated in the United States, Italy and Spain.

Per the germline V gene, CDR1 is WNHNN and CDR2 is SYGVQD (reference sequence). V was clipped by 10 bases and J by 5 bases; unmatched bases: 6. The CDR3 loop spans 12 amino acids. Sequencing was performed with immunoSEQ multiplex PCR; in TCRdb, only in-frame clones are kept and a portion is missing. Of about 270,000 clones listed, approximately 86% are singletons. This sequence originates from a middle-aged man with active or convalescent COVID-19. Specimen: peripheral blood. The chain has TRBV10-1 and TRBJ1-1; 8 bases are shared with TRBD1. The CDR3 spells CAKQGGGTEAFF. CDR3 DNA: TGCGCCAAACAGGGGGGAGGAACTGAAGCTTTCTTT.